This entry concerns a single T cell receptor beta chain. The target of this receptor is not known. Base-call qualities are not available, and no considerably larger clone is one nucleotide away. These data are taken from a study of cytomegalovirus exposure and HLA in healthy donors (dated by TCRdb to about 2017). With respect to the entire study: An earlier analysis of several hundred of the donors reported about 260 Gb of sequence data and 117 million unique TCR beta sequences obtained from around 180 million T cells. Among the roughly 410 genotyped donors, roughly 80% belonged to the genetic ancestry cluster associated with self-reported Caucasian donors. All discovery cohort repertoires had been generated using a single sequencing platform. Genome-wide SNP genotypes for about 65% of the roughly 700 donors were used in a later genetic analysis, which treated that subset as a discovery cohort. On average, about 240,000 unique TCR beta nucleotide sequences were sequenced per donor among some 420 genotyped donors of the cohort, with roughly 18% of those sequences being non-productive. An earlier analysis of 587 of the donors applied high-throughput TCR beta sequencing to assess whether each TCR beta V gene segment acted as functional or pseudogenic. The study combined high-throughput TCR immunosequencing, statistical association of individual TCRs with disease status, and machine learning to predict cytomegalovirus infection status. The study was designed to test whether signatures of past pathogen exposure could be identified by cataloging public T cell receptors. To study patterns of TCR occurrence, a later analysis re-analyzed previously published TCR beta repertoires from several hundred donors and added high-resolution HLA genotyping. Both class I and class II loci were covered by HLA typing, at four-digit resolution. In addition to the first cohort of 650 to 800 subjects, a separate validation cohort of some 120 different subjects was used. Using immunosequencing, the study profiled T cell repertoires from 550 to 750 subjects and related those repertoires to cytomegalovirus serostatus. Alongside the repertoire data, information on donor age, sex, ethnicity and CMV serostatus was compiled. An early release that covered more than 550 HLA-typed donors contained around 300 gigabases of sequencing data and about 84 million unique TCR sequences. The number of typed donors differed by locus: 629-630 for A, B, C, DRB1 and DQB1; 500 to 550 for DQA1; around 580 for DPA1; and approximately 450 for DPB1. A few DR-DQ haplotypes were treated as single units for association and clustering because of strong linkage in the cohort. The later analysis used no new phenotypic data to find candidate immune exposures, relying instead on TCR beta sequences and their occurrence across donors. The paper as a whole reports these results and caveats: Linkage disequilibrium might explain the correlated functional status among segregating V segments, but an unknown experimental factor could not be ruled out. Strong co-occurrence of HLA alleles, especially DR and DQ, made assigning TCR associations to individual alleles difficult. This cohort had only TCR beta chains sequenced, and the lack of alpha or paired-chain data limited which features could be detected. In a later analysis, HLA-associated TCR beta chains were found to be more clonally expanded and to have lower generation probabilities than equally common non-associated chains. Seventeen rarely observed V segments, including chromosome 9 orphons, were excluded from the earlier analysis of 550 to 700 of the donors because counts were too low. Broadly in line with IMGT annotations, most TCR beta V segments showed up in productive rearrangements about 90% or about 30% of the time in an earlier analysis of several hundred of the donors. In a later genetic analysis, fewer N-insertions in productive TCRs were reported among donors in an Asian-associated ancestry cluster than the roughly 700-donor mean. In a later analysis, some 18,000 TCR beta sequences were associated with specific HLA alleles at a false discovery rate of 0.05. Presence/absence analyses assumed roughly uniform sequencing depth across donors, an assumption that may not hold. A further reported finding was that TCR beta sequences accurately predicted the HLA-A and HLA-B alleles for most subjects in the first cohort. Three of the identified cytomegalovirus-associated TCR beta chains were confirmed in vitro to be specific for cytomegalovirus antigens. CMV serostatus was the only immune exposure information available for the cohort. Across donors, most TCR sequences were observed very rarely, whereas some public TCRs were present in many individuals. A group of highly shared sequence variants was considered likely to be a technical artifact of the sequencing pipeline. In a later analysis, several top co-occurrence clusters were reported to appear linked to parvovirus B19, influenza, CMV and Epstein-Barr virus. In a later genetic analysis, a missense DCLRE1C variant was associated with V-gene and J-gene trimming of TCR beta chains, and the association was replicated in an independent cohort. In both the original and validation cohorts, the classifier was reported to diagnose cytomegalovirus status with high specificity and sensitivity. According to the authors, the approach could potentially be generalized to other disease states and immunological phenotypes. HLA typing was unavailable for some donors at each locus, so association tests used only the typed subset. In a later analysis, most CMV-associated TCR beta chains were found to appear HLA-restricted, with HLA associations seemingly driven largely by CMV exposure. A total of about 180 TCR beta chains were listed by the study as associated with cytomegalovirus. A later analysis found that TCR association rates varied across HLA loci, with DRB1 alleles showing the most associated TCRs and HLA-C alleles the fewest.

Libraries were prepared through the immunoSEQ multiplex PCR assay. For the multiplex PCR, a mixture combining 60 forward primers for TCR Vbeta segments and 13 reverse primers for TCR Jbeta segments was used. Amplification of the CDR3 region of rearranged TCR beta genes was performed with a multiplex PCR assay on genomic DNA. Amplified TCR beta libraries were sequenced as 87-base-pair reads on the Illumina HiSeq System. As for the original processing: Across the roughly 640 repertoires, a later analysis counted tens of millions of unique TCR beta chains, 9.5 million to 12 million of which were shared by at least two donors. To remove PCR and sequencing errors, raw reads were error-corrected and collapsed into unique sequences using a nearest-neighbor algorithm that merged closely related sequences. V, D and J gene segments were assigned by aligning CDR3 sequences to IMGT reference sequences. For a sequence to be retained, at least a six-nucleotide match to both a V gene segment and a J gene segment was required. Rearrangements were classified as productive when the CDR3 lacked stop codons and remained in frame with V and J, and all other rearrangements were classified as non-productive. CDR3 was defined by IMGT convention, running from the second conserved V-encoded cysteine to the conserved J-encoded phenylalanine. In an earlier analysis of approximately 590 of the donors, sequences lacking an unambiguous match to a single V gene segment were excluded. An earlier analysis of 550 to 650 of the donors classified V segments as functional when productive rearrangements were above 56.7% and as segregating when the standard deviation between donors was above 5%. A statistical classification framework was built for diagnosing cytomegalovirus status from the catalog of TCR beta chain sequences. In a later analysis, TCR nucleotide sequences were compared against IMGT/GENE-DB human TR gene sequences so that V and J genes could be assigned. In a later analysis, CDR3 sequences and most-parsimonious VDJ recombination scenarios were assigned using the TCRdist pipeline. A later analysis defined each TCR beta chain by its CDR3 amino acid sequence plus V-gene family, and excluded reads lacking a unique V-gene family. A later analysis removed 500 to 650 highly shared, low-generation-probability nucleotide sequences to deal with suspected cross-contamination and a sequencing artifact. A later analysis calculated a clonal expansion index for each public chain from normalized within-repertoire ranks of inferred template counts. A later analysis computed generation probabilities with a VDJ recombination model fitted to out-of-frame rearrangements, and checked the results against IGoR. In a later analysis, TCR-TCR, TCR-HLA and TCR-CMV co-occurrence was scored with hypergeometric tests, and a repertoire-size bias correction was applied to TCR pairs. A later analysis estimated false discovery rates by permuting HLA or CMV assignments 20 times. In a later analysis, co-occurring TCRs were grouped using DBSCAN, with TCRdist sequence similarity added in when clustering inside HLA-allele-positive subsets. Repertoires with fewer than 30,000 or more than 120,000 public chains were left out of co-occurrence clustering, as were four to six repertoires with anomalous nucleotide sharing. Sourced from immuneACCESS, this table was stored by TCRdb with only in-frame sequences that have V and J called. A share of the clones is absent; for the studies checked, an unresolved V gene accounts for under half, and the remainder has no known explanation. The V and J calls and the clone size are those of that table, but D and trimming were determined from the DNA. The table for this sample lists more than 150,000 clones; about 77% of them were counted only once. About 2.5% of the sample lies in the top ten.

In total, roughly 670 healthy bone marrow donors made up the cohort. Cohort members were all nominally healthy when sampled, although unrecorded immune exposures were likely present. The donor was CMV seropositive and was included in the group of some 290 seropositive cohort members. A peripheral blood sample was provided by each donor, and peripheral blood mononuclear cells were used for TCR beta sequencing. The Qiagen DNeasy Blood Extraction Kit was used to extract genomic DNA from the blood cell samples. Sample: PBMCs. This TCR came from a woman aged 25-40 years in good health and CMV-seropositive.

The CDR3 in this case is CASSLRGMNTEAFF. Here is the DNA: TGTGCCAGCAGTTTAAGGGGGATGAACACTGAAGCTTTCTTT. The chain is made from TRBV28 and TRBJ1-1, with TRBD1 perhaps the D gene, on 6 matching bases. Trimming at the junction amounts to 2 bases on V and 0 bases on J, and the germline ends lie 7 bases apart. Counted from cysteine to phenylalanine, this CDR3 has 14 amino acids. Kept here is only the CDR3 DNA, which spans 42 bases and is read in frame from base 1. CDR1 and CDR2 (MDHEN, SYDVKM) derive from the germline V gene. With the rest looked up from the reference TRBV28 and TRBJ1-1 genes rather than sequenced, the full variable domain is DVKVTQSSRYLVKRTGEKVFLECVQDMDHENMFWYRQDPGLGLRLIYFSYDVKMKEKGDIPEGYSVSREKKERFSLILESASTNQTSMYLCASSLRGMNTEAFFGQGTRLTVV.